Following are 2 T cell receptor beta chains from one sample sequenced in a study of shared clonotypes between healthy human individuals. Produced via immunoSEQ multiplex PCR; TCRdb's table is partial and in-frame only. Of about 1.1 million clones in the sample, approximately 80% were seen once. Sequencing input: memory CD4+ T cells from PBMCs. Sample subset: CD45RA-negative fraction. Receptor source: a man aged 18 to 35 in good health. Some clones in this sample may be carry-over from other donors' samples.

Regarding this clone: Within the sample, other DNA sequences also encode this same CDR3. The chain joins TRBV9 to TRBJ1-2, with a tentative D call TRBD1 (5 bases). The CDR3 extends over 14 amino acids. With 0 bases removed from V and 2 bases from J, the gap between germline ends came to 8 bases. The germline gives CDR1 SGDLS, CDR2 YYNGEE. The CDR3 here is CASSVGDGNYGYTF. The CDR3, as DNA: TGTGCCAGCAGCGTAGGGGACGGGAACTATGGCTACACCTTC. Together with reference TRBV9 and TRBJ1-2, the CDR3 gives the full variable domain: DSGVTQTPKHLITATGQRVTLRCSPRSGDLSVYWYQQSLDQGLQFLIQYYNGEERAKGNILERFSAQQFPDLHSELNLSSLELGDSALYFCASSVGDGNYGYTFGSGTRLTVV.

The chain employs TRBV18 and TRBJ2-5, with D possibly matching TRBD1 (6 bases). Germline values: CDR1 KGHSH, CDR2 LQKENI. Trimming removed 3 bases at V and 5 bases at J, with 16 bases between. The CDR3 sequence is 15 residues long. DNA of the CDR3: TGTGCCAGCTCACCGCCCGGCAGGGGAAGGGAGACCCAGTACTTC. This translates into CASSPPGRGRETQYF. The whole variable domain, remainder taken from reference TRBV18 and TRBJ2-5, is NAGVMQNPRHLVRRRGQEARLRCSPMKGHSHVYWYRQLPEEGLKFMVYLQKENIIDESGMPKERFSAEFPKEGPSILRIQQVVRGDSAAYFCASSPPGRGRETQYFGPGTRLLVL.